The T cell receptor (beta chain) described here comes from a study of T-cell memory formation after mild COVID-19. Study-wide points: CD4+ bias marked clones expanding day 15 to 37, unlike balanced contracting clones.

Germline V gene data show CDR1 as SGHRS and CDR2 as YFSETQ. V was pared by 3 bases and J by 6 bases, with 9 bases of the junction left unmatched. CDR3 length equals 15 residues. TCRdb fed the 5' RACE reads into MiXCR, producing one record per CDR3 protein. The sample has roughly 370,000 distinct CDR3 sequences, about 15% seen once. This clonotype was picked up one time. No antigen is known for it. Sequencing was done on a sample of PBMCs or a T cell subset sorted from them (not recorded which). The chain uses TRBV5-1 and TRBJ1-2; 9 nucleotides align to TRBD1. The source of this sequence is a young man who had mild COVID-19 (a few samples of this study predate the infection). Cell type and time point are not known. The CDR3 loop is CASSSRPDRGDGYTF. CDR3 bases: TGCGCCAGCAGCTCCAGGCCGGACAGGGGCGATGGCTACACCTTC. The full variable domain, completed using reference TRBV5-1 and TRBJ1-2, is KAGVTQTPRYLIKTRGQQVTLSCSPISGHRSVSWYQQTPGQGLQFLFEYFSETQRNKGNFPGRFSGRQFSNSRSEMNVSTLELGDSALYLCASSSRPDRGDGYTFGSGTRLTVV.